The 30 T cell receptor beta chains given below trace back to one sample, sequenced in a study of T-cell memory formation after mild COVID-19 (dated by TCRdb to 2020 to 2022). The library was built by means of 5' RACE. Instrument used: Illumina NovaSeq 6000. Using fastp at Q25 and MiXCR, TCRdb reprocessed the public reads and kept productive beta chains. For every CDR3 protein sequence, its rows merge into one entry that carries the most common genes and DNA. The sample profile shows approximately 490,000 distinct CDR3 sequences; around 21% of them were found once. The ten largest clonotypes hold 12% of the sample. The sequencing input was PBMCs or a T cell subset sorted from them (not recorded which). The receptors originated from an adult woman who had mild COVID-19 (a few samples of this study predate the infection). The sample titles of this study are shuffled in the database, so cell type and time point are left out; the donor was told from shared clones.

The CDR3 DNA reads as TGTGCCAGCAGCTCGCAGCGGGACAGGCTCACAGATACGCAGTATTTT. The encoded protein is CASSSQRDRLTDTQYF. This chain joins TRBV5-4 and TRBJ2-3; D is possibly TRBD1 (8 bases). Germline CDR1 and CDR2: SGHNT and YYREEE (reference sequence). This CDR3 contains 16 residues. The V end was cut by 3 bases, the J end by 2 bases, with 16 bases between.

The gene calls are TRBV12-3 or TRBV12-4 and TRBJ2-2; 7 bases fit TRBD2. CDR3 size: 16 residues. Trimming at V came to 6 bases and at J to 6 bases, leaving 13 bases not matched to a gene. The CDR3 DNA is TGTGCCAGCAGCGATCGACCCCGCGGGAGCGCCGGGGAGCTGTTTTTT. This gives the protein CASSDRPRGSAGELFF.

The genes are TRBV19 and TRBJ2-1, with no clear D. The CDR3 sequence is 13 residues long. Germline CDR1 LNHDA, CDR2 SQIVND (reference sequence). V dropped 8 bases and J dropped 0 bases, with 8 bases sitting between them. CDR3 in amino acids: CASAHSSYNEQFF. The CDR3 DNA follows: TGTGCCAGTGCGCATAGCTCCTACAATGAGCAGTTCTTC.

The V and J genes are TRBV29-1 and TRBJ1-2, with D perhaps TRBD1 (5 bases). The V and J ends lost 5 bases and 2 bases respectively, with 12 bases between them. The V gene's germline CDR1 is SQVTM and CDR2 ANQGSEA. The CDR3 consists of 13 residues. The CDR3 coding sequence is TGCAGCGTTCCCCCAGGGAGGAACTATGGCTACACCTTC. Protein: CSVPPGRNYGYTF.

This chain uses TRBV4-2 with TRBJ2-1, with 9 bases identical to TRBD2. The CDR3 covers 17 residues. The V gene end was trimmed by 1 base and the J gene end by 2 bases; junction bases not matched to a gene: 6. Germline CDR1 LGHNA, CDR2 YNFKEQ. The CDR3 DNA is TGTGCCAGCAGCCAAGGAATACTAGCGGGCACCTACAATGAGCAGTTCTTC. This codes for CASSQGILAGTYNEQFF.

This clonotype was seen a few times. V is TRBV19 and J is TRBJ2-4; either TRBD1 or TRBD2 may fit D (5 bases each). Trimming removed 5 bases at V and 8 bases at J, with 16 bases between. The germline V gene has CDR1 LNHDA and CDR2 SQIVND (reference sequence). This CDR3 is built from 14 residues. The CDR3 here is CASSRQGERDIQYF. The CDR3 nucleotides read TGTGCCAGTAGTCGTCAGGGAGAGAGAGACATTCAGTACTTC. The full variable domain, completed using reference TRBV19 and TRBJ2-4, is DGGITQSPKYLFRKEGQNVTLSCEQNLNHDAMYWYRQDPGQGLRLIYYSQIVNDFQKGDIAEGYSVSREKKESFPLTVTSAQKNPTAFYLCASSRQGERDIQYFGAGTRLSVL.

This clonotype came up many times. The chain employs TRBV6-2 or TRBV6-3 and TRBJ2-2; TRBD2 might be the D (5 bases). Germline CDR1 MNHEY, CDR2 SVGEGT. V was shortened by 0 bases and J by 3 bases, with 5 bases between the two germline ends. The CDR3 is 14 amino acids. The DNA for the CDR3 is TGTGCCAGCAGTTACTCTAGCGACACCGGGGAGCTGTTTTTT. Translated: CASSYSSDTGELFF.

This clonotype was detected many times. This chain links TRBV2 with TRBJ2-7; D is unresolved. There are 12 residues in the CDR3. Deletions cut 0 bases from V and 3 bases from J, with 3 bases between. CDR1 SNHLY and CDR2 FYNNEI come from the germline V gene. The CDR3 coding sequence is TGTGCCAGCAGTGAAGCGGGCTACGAGCAGTACTTC. Its translation is CASSEAGYEQYF.

The rearrangement uses TRBV30 and TRBJ2-5, with no clear D. Germline CDR1 GTSNPN, CDR2 SVGIG (reference sequence). CDR3 length: 11 residues. V gave up 5 bases and J gave up 7 bases, with 11 bases separating them. As DNA, the CDR3 is TGTGCCTGGGACCGGTCAGCGACCCAGTACTTC. Translating it yields CAWDRSATQYF.

The chain joins TRBV11-2 to TRBJ2-1; 12 nucleotides line up with TRBD2. Trimming took 5 bases from V and 5 from J; bases not matched to a gene: 4. Germline loops: CDR1 SGHAT, CDR2 FQNNGV. The CDR3 covers 15 residues. The CDR3: CASSQTSGGNNEQFF. The CDR3 DNA follows: TGTGCCAGCAGCCAAACTAGCGGGGGGAACAATGAGCAGTTCTTC.

This chain uses TRBV6-1 with TRBJ2-3; 10 nucleotides align to TRBD2. The CDR3 length is 14 residues. Per germline, CDR1 MNHNS and CDR2 SASEGT. J was trimmed by 6 bases and V by 4 bases; bases with no gene match: 4. CDR3 residues: CASSGAGGPDTQYF. CDR3 nucleotide sequence: TGTGCCAGCAGTGGAGCGGGGGGGCCCGATACGCAGTATTTT.

The rearrangement links TRBV29-1 to TRBJ2-2, with no clear D. The CDR3 spans 13 residues. Trimming removed 6 bases from V and 7 bases from J, with 15 bases in between. The germline V gene encodes CDR1 SQVTM and CDR2 ANQGSEA. CDR3 sequence (DNA): TGCAGCGTCGTAATCCGCCCCATCGGGGAGCTGTTTTTT. The encoded protein is CSVVIRPIGELFF.

This clonotype was detected ten times or more. The chain is built from TRBV20-1 and TRBJ2-2, with D uncertain. The germline V gene has CDR1 DFQATT and CDR2 SNEGSKA (reference sequence). Trimming removed 6 bases from V and 2 bases from J, with 13 bases in between. The length of the CDR3 is 14 residues. The CDR3 coding sequence is TGCAGTGCCGCCGACAAGCGTAACACCGGGGAGCTGTTTTTT. It encodes CSAADKRNTGELFF.

This chain links TRBV18 with TRBJ2-7, with D possibly TRBD1 on 6 matching bases. In germline, CDR1 is KGHSH, CDR2 LQKENI. Trimming removed 2 bases from V and 2 bases from J, with 13 bases in between. The CDR3 has 15 residues. The chain's CDR3 is CASSPASHRAYEQYF. In nucleotides, the CDR3 is TGTGCCAGCTCACCAGCGTCTCACAGGGCCTACGAGCAGTACTTC.

J is TRBJ1-5 and V is TRBV7-4; D remains ambiguous. CDR3 length equals 17 residues. V lost 3 bases to trimming and J lost 5 bases, with 20 bases between them. Per the germline V gene, CDR1 is SGHVT and CDR2 is SQSDAQ. The CDR3 protein is CASSFRVLAPGDQPQHF. CDR3 DNA: TGTGCCAGCAGCTTTAGAGTCCTGGCTCCTGGGGATCAGCCCCAGCATTTT.

CDR3 loop: CASSYSGRVDQYF. The CDR3 DNA follows: TGTGCCAGCAGTTACTCGGGGCGGGTCGACCAGTACTTC. This sequence joins TRBV6-5 and TRBJ2-5; D is possibly TRBD1 or TRBD2 (5 bases each). The CDR3 is 13 amino acids. V lost 0 bases to trimming and J lost 10 bases, with 12 bases between them. Germline V gene sequence: CDR1 MNHEY, CDR2 SVGAGI.

This clonotype was counted once. J is TRBJ1-2 and V is TRBV30; D not certain. V was clipped by 1 base and J by 2 bases, with 11 bases between them. Germline V gene sequence: CDR1 GTSNPN, CDR2 SVGIG (reference sequence). The CDR3 runs 14 residues. The CDR3 is CAWSAFPGNYGYTF. The CDR3 DNA is TGTGCCTGGAGTGCTTTTCCGGGAAACTATGGCTACACCTTC.

In this sample, this clonotype turned up a few times. The rearrangement links TRBV20-1 to TRBJ2-1; 9 nucleotides match TRBD2. V lost 3 bases and J lost 12; bases outside the gene matches: 18. The CDR3 is 16 residues long. Looked up from germline, CDR1 is DFQATT and CDR2 is SNEGSKA (reference sequence). CDR3 sequence: CSASPEGLAGRIGQFF. CDR3 nucleotides: TGCAGTGCTAGTCCCGAGGGTCTAGCGGGACGGATAGGGCAGTTCTTC.

This clonotype was seen more than once but under ten times. The rearrangement uses TRBV7-2 and TRBJ1-2, with TRBD1 as a possible D gene (6 bases). Trimming cost V 0 bases and J 5 bases, with 10 bases left between them. The CDR3 runs 14 residues. The germline gives CDR1 SGHTA, CDR2 FQGNSA. Here the CDR3 reads CASSLAPGQYGYTF. The CDR3 region has the DNA TGTGCCAGCAGCTTAGCCCCCGGACAGTATGGCTACACCTTC.

This clonotype was observed a handful of times. The chain employs TRBV5-1 and TRBJ2-7; TRBD1 agrees at 7 bases. This CDR3 comprises 14 residues. V shed 3 bases and J 2 bases; nucleotides not matched to a gene: 5. Per germline, CDR1 SGHRS and CDR2 YFSETQ. The CDR3 sequence: CASSYAGTAYEQYF. DNA for the CDR3: TGCGCCAGCAGCTACGCCGGGACAGCCTACGAGCAGTACTTC.

The rearrangement uses TRBV19 and TRBJ2-1; the match to TRBD2 covers 10 bases. The junction had 4 bases not matched to a gene; V was cut back by 11 bases and J by 0 bases. CDR3 length equals 14 residues. Germline CDR1 is LNHDA and CDR2 is SQIVND (reference sequence). The CDR3 protein is CAVKREGSYNEQFF. Here the CDR3 DNA reads TGTGCCGTAAAGCGGGAGGGCTCCTACAATGAGCAGTTCTTC.

The chain employs TRBV4-1 and TRBJ2-6, with D tentatively TRBD1 or TRBD2 (5 bases each). In germline, CDR1 is MGHRA, CDR2 YSYEKL. The germline V and J ends were trimmed by 0 bases and 4 bases, with 16 bases remaining between them. The CDR3 sequence is 18 residues long. The CDR3 here is CASSQEGVSSLGANVLTF. CDR3 bases: TGCGCCAGCAGCCAAGAGGGGGTATCCTCTCTCGGGGCCAACGTCCTGACTTTC.

Only a few counts were recorded for this clonotype. This chain joins TRBV18 and TRBJ1-6, with D uncertain. V was cut by 6 bases and J by 6 bases, with 18 bases left in between. This CDR3 spans 16 amino acids. CDR1 and CDR2 (germline): KGHSH, LQKENI. CDR3: CASSDSGWVTNSPLHF. The CDR3 coding sequence is TGTGCCAGCTCTGACTCGGGGTGGGTTACTAATTCACCCCTCCACTTT.

This clonotype was seen a single time. This chain connects TRBV20-1 to TRBJ1-5; D is possibly TRBD1 (5 bases). CDR3 length: 21 residues. CDR1 is DFQATT, CDR2 SNEGSKA, per germline (reference sequence). V lost 5 bases and J 0 bases, leaving 32 bases between the germline ends. The CDR3 bases are TGCAGTGCTCTGGGGGGGAGGGGCCATGTGACGGTAGGGCGTAGCAATCAGCCCCAGCATTTT. Protein product: CSALGGRGHVTVGRSNQPQHF.

This clonotype was seen only a few times. The rearrangement links TRBV2 to TRBJ2-1, with 15 bases identical to TRBD2. The germline V gene encodes CDR1 SNHLY and CDR2 FYNNEI. This CDR3 contains 15 residues. The V segment lost 6 bases and the J segment 7 bases; nucleotides outside the gene matches: 4. This CDR3 reads CASRSGLAGGNEQFF. CDR3 DNA: TGTGCCAGCAGGAGCGGACTAGCGGGAGGGAATGAGCAGTTCTTC.

This clonotype was detected a few times. The genes are TRBV5-1 and TRBJ2-1; a weak D match, TRBD2 (6 bases). Germline V gives CDR1 SGHRS, CDR2 YFSETQ. Trimming took off 7 bases at V and 5 bases at J, with 10 bases between the two ends. The CDR3 contains 12 residues. The CDR3 bases are TGCGCCAGCGCGGGACGCGACAATGAGCAGTTCTTC. It specifies CASAGRDNEQFF.

This clonotype was counted only a few times. The V and J genes are TRBV5-4 and TRBJ2-7; D gene uncertain. From germline, CDR1 is SGHNT and CDR2 YYREEE (reference sequence). The CDR3 length is 14 residues. V was pared by 5 bases and J by 3 bases, with 15 bases between. The CDR3 reads CASRENLESYEQYF. The CDR3 nucleotides read TGTGCCAGCAGGGAGAACCTAGAGAGCTACGAGCAGTACTTC.

The V call is TRBV7-6, the J call TRBJ2-1; 7 bases are a match to TRBD1. There are 15 residues in the CDR3. The germline gives CDR1 SGHVS, CDR2 FNYEAQ. J was trimmed by 6 bases and V by 2 bases; bases with no gene match: 7. CDR3 amino acids: CASSLFGTDANEQFF. DNA for the CDR3: TGTGCCAGCAGCTTATTTGGGACAGATGCCAATGAGCAGTTCTTC. Complete variable domain (other parts from reference TRBV7-6 and TRBJ2-1): GAGVSQSPRYKVTKRGQDVALRCDPISGHVSLYWYRQALGQGPEFLTYFNYEAQQDKSGLPNDRFSAERPEGSISTLTIQRTEQRDSAMYRCASSLFGTDANEQFFGPGTRLTVL.

This clonotype has only a few counts. This sequence joins TRBV9 and TRBJ2-6; the D is unclear. V was clipped by 4 bases and J by 0 bases, with 11 bases between them. Looked up from germline, CDR1 is SGDLS and CDR2 is YYNGEE. This CDR3 spans 16 amino acids. The CDR3 protein is CASSPRGDSGANVLTF. In DNA form, the CDR3 reads TGTGCCAGCAGCCCTAGAGGAGACTCTGGGGCCAACGTCCTGACTTTC. Filled out from reference TRBV9 and TRBJ2-6, the complete variable domain reads DSGVTQTPKHLITATGQRVTLRCSPRSGDLSVYWYQQSLDQGLQFLIQYYNGEERAKGNILERFSAQQFPDLHSELNLSSLELGDSALYFCASSPRGDSGANVLTFGAGSRLTVL.

The J gene is TRBJ1-3, the V gene TRBV12-3 or TRBV12-4, with 8 bases fitting TRBD1. V gave up 4 bases and J gave up 4 bases; unmatched junction bases: 9. The CDR3 contains 16 residues. The chain's CDR3 is CASSSTATGVGNTIYF. The CDR3 DNA reads TGTGCCAGCAGTTCAACCGCGACAGGGGTAGGAAACACCATATATTTT.